Below are 18 T cell receptor beta chains sequenced from a single sample in a study of cytomegalovirus exposure and HLA in healthy donors. The PCR had 60 Vbeta and 13 Jbeta primers. Measured with immunoSEQ multiplex PCR; TCRdb has only the in-frame clones, and not every one. The data show 180,000 or so clones, roughly 85% seen once. What was sequenced was PBMCs. The receptors were sampled from a man aged 18 to 29 in good health and CMV-seropositive.

This chain joins TRBV6-1 and TRBJ1-5, with D unresolved. This CDR3 contains 15 residues. Trimming pared 6 bases from V and 2 bases from J, leaving 14 bases between. Germline loops: CDR1 MNHNS, CDR2 SASEGT. The CDR3 reads CASRPTIGGNQPQHF. The CDR3 coding sequence is TGTGCCAGCAGGCCCACTATAGGTGGCAATCAGCCCCAGCATTTT.

As regards this clone: Other nucleotide sequences from this sample produce the same CDR3. J is TRBJ2-5 and V is TRBV5-4, with TRBD2 matching 8 bases. The ends lost 4 bases at V and 4 bases at J; junction bases unmatched: 6. The length of the CDR3 is 14 residues. CDR1 and CDR2 (germline): SGHNT, YYREEE (reference sequence). CDR3 sequence: CASSLGLAGETQYF. The CDR3 DNA follows: TGTGCCAGCAGCCTGGGGCTAGCGGGAGAGACCCAGTACTTC.

The V gene is TRBV27, the J gene TRBJ2-3, with D unresolved. V gave up 1 base and J gave up 1 base, with 9 bases separating them. CDR3 size: 15 residues. The germline CDR1 and CDR2 sequences are MNHEY and SMNVEV (reference sequence). The CDR3 nucleotides are TGTGCCAGCAGTTTATTCACGGTGGGCACAGATACGCAGTATTTT. Translation gives CASSLFTVGTDTQYF.

The chain combines TRBV10-3 with TRBJ2-3, with 10 bases identical to TRBD2. V was pared by 8 bases and J by 0 bases, with 11 bases of the junction left unmatched. The CDR3 consists of 17 residues. CDR1 ENHRY and CDR2 SYGVKD come from the germline V gene. The CDR3 loop reads CAIARLAGAASTDTQYF. Written as DNA, the CDR3 is TGTGCCATCGCTCGGCTAGCGGGGGCCGCCAGCACAGATACGCAGTATTTT.

V gene TRBV11-2 combines with J gene TRBJ2-2; a weak D match, TRBD2 (6 bases). CDR1 is SGHAT and CDR2 is FQNNGV in the germline V gene. V lost 0 bases and J lost 5, with 10 bases in between. This CDR3 comprises 15 residues. In nucleotides, the CDR3 is TGTGCCAGCAGCTTAGATCAGGGAGGTACCGGGGAGCTGTTTTTT. This sequence encodes CASSLDQGGTGELFF. Looking up the rest from reference TRBV11-2 and TRBJ2-2 gives the full variable domain: EAGVAQSPRYKIIEKRQSVAFWCNPISGHATLYWYQQILGQGPKLLIQFQNNGVVDDSQLPKDRFSAERLKGVDSTLKIQPAKLEDSAVYLCASSLDQGGTGELFFGEGSRLTVL.

J is TRBJ2-2 and V is TRBV7-2; 12 bases line up with TRBD2. CDR3 length equals 17 residues. Looked up from germline, CDR1 is SGHTA and CDR2 is FQGNSA. V lost 4 bases, J lost 3 bases, and 6 bases stayed unmatched. The CDR3 DNA follows: TGTGCCAGCAGCTCTAGCGGGGGGGCAGGATACACCGGGGAGCTGTTTTTT. This codes for CASSSSGGAGYTGELFF.

This sequence joins TRBV19 and TRBJ2-7, with unresolved D. The V end lost 1 base, the J end lost 5 bases, and 3 bases lay between the germline ends. Germline CDR1 and CDR2: LNHDA and SQIVND (reference sequence). This CDR3 has 11 amino acids. CDR3 coding DNA: TGTGCCAGTAGTATAGGTAACGAGCAGTACTTC. Amino acid sequence: CASSIGNEQYF.

The rearrangement joins TRBV7-8 to TRBJ1-2; unclear D gene. CDR3 length: 14 residues. Germline assignment: CDR1 SGHVS and CDR2 FQNEAQ. V lost 5 bases and J lost 2, with 12 bases in between. The CDR3 protein is CASSTGSLNYGYTF. CDR3 DNA: TGTGCCAGCAGCACGGGGTCGCTGAACTATGGCTACACCTTC. Variable domain in full (rest from reference TRBV7-8 and TRBJ1-2): GAGVSQSPRYKVAKRGQDVALRCDPISGHVSLFWYQQALGQGPEFLTYFQNEAQLDKSGLPSDRFFAERPEGSVSTLKIQRTQQEDSAVYLCASSTGSLNYGYTFGSGTRLTVV.

This clone was recorded a few times. The chain joins TRBV4-3 to TRBJ1-2; TRBD1 matches 7 bases. J lost 2 bases, V lost 4 bases, and 1 base had no gene match. CDR3 length: 13 amino acids. CDR1 LGHNA and CDR2 YSLEER come from the germline V gene. In DNA, the CDR3 is TGCGCCAGCAGCCGGGGACAGAACTATGGCTACACCTTC. This translates into CASSRGQNYGYTF.

The rearrangement links TRBV29-1 to TRBJ2-7; TRBD1 aligns across 8 bases. Trimming at V came to 3 bases and at J to 4 bases, leaving 8 bases not matched to a gene. CDR1 SQVTM and CDR2 ANQGSEA come from the germline V gene. CDR3 length: 14 amino acids. The CDR3 DNA follows: TGCAGCGTTGAGGGACTGACAGGGGAGTACGAGCAGTACTTC. It specifies CSVEGLTGEYEQYF.

The chain uses TRBV19 and TRBJ1-2, with 8 bases matching TRBD1. The CDR3 totals 15 residues. Germline values: CDR1 LNHDA, CDR2 SQIVND (reference sequence). Germline trimming cut 4 bases from V and 4 bases from J; bases unmatched to any gene: 8. The CDR3 here is CASSRGPGQAYGYTF. CDR3 DNA: TGTGCCAGTAGTAGGGGTCCGGGACAGGCCTATGGCTACACCTTC.

The chain combines TRBV6-5 with TRBJ2-3; tentative D call: TRBD1 (5 bases). The V and J ends lost 6 bases and 3 bases respectively, with 13 bases between them. Looked up from germline, CDR1 is MNHEY and CDR2 is SVGAGI. The CDR3 sequence is 14 residues long. The CDR3: CASSLGSGTDTQYF. For the CDR3, the DNA is TGTGCCAGCAGCCTCGGGTCAGGGACAGATACGCAGTATTTT.

The chain uses TRBV7-9 and TRBJ2-1; TRBD1 aligns across 9 bases. CDR3 length: 13 amino acids. CDR1 and CDR2 from the germline V gene are SEHNR and FQNEAQ (reference sequence). Trimming at V came to 0 bases and at J to 13 bases, leaving 4 bases not matched to a gene. The CDR3 DNA is TGTGCCAGCAGCTTAGCAGGGACAGGGAGTCAGTTCTTC. Protein product: CASSLAGTGSQFF.

This chain connects TRBV30 to TRBJ2-5; no reliable D call. V gave up 0 bases and J gave up 4 bases, with 12 bases separating them. Germline CDR1 GTSNPN, CDR2 SVGIG (reference sequence). There are 14 residues in the CDR3. The CDR3 here is CAWSVLVYRETQYF. In nucleotides, the CDR3 is TGTGCCTGGAGTGTTTTAGTTTACCGAGAGACCCAGTACTTC.

The chain is built from TRBV11-2 and TRBJ2-5; 8 bases fit TRBD2. CDR1 and CDR2 from the germline V gene are SGHAT and FQNNGV. V was clipped by 5 bases and J by 5 bases; unmatched bases: 7. CDR3 size: 14 residues. CDR3 sequence reads: CASSPIAGSETQYF. Here the CDR3 DNA reads TGTGCCAGCAGCCCTATAGCGGGGTCGGAGACCCAGTACTTC. The whole variable domain, filled in from reference TRBV11-2 and TRBJ2-5, reads EAGVAQSPRYKIIEKRQSVAFWCNPISGHATLYWYQQILGQGPKLLIQFQNNGVVDDSQLPKDRFSAERLKGVDSTLKIQPAKLEDSAVYLCASSPIAGSETQYFGPGTRLLVL.

The CDR3 is CASSIARPGDEQFF. In nucleotides, the CDR3 is TGTGCCAGTAGTATCGCTAGACCGGGGGATGAGCAGTTCTTC. V and J are TRBV19 and TRBJ2-1; maybe TRBD2 (6 bases). With 3 bases removed from V and 8 bases from J, the gap between germline ends came to 14 bases. Germline V gene sequence: CDR1 LNHDA, CDR2 SQIVND (reference sequence). This CDR3 is built from 14 residues.

Only one count was recorded for this clone. CDR3 residues: CASSYPRVSNSGANVLTF. The CDR3 DNA reads TGTGCCAGCAGCTATCCCAGGGTGAGTAATTCCGGGGCCAACGTCCTGACTTTC. The chain uses TRBV13 and TRBJ2-6; D possibly corresponds to TRBD1 (5 bases). The CDR3 length is 18 residues. CDR1 and CDR2 (germline): PRHDT, FYEKMQ (reference sequence). V was shortened by 4 bases and J by 4 bases, with 20 bases between the two germline ends.

There are a few counts of this clone. This chain links TRBV2 with TRBJ2-3; TRBD2 matches 8 bases. From germline, CDR1 is SNHLY and CDR2 FYNNEI. The CDR3 extends over 14 amino acids. V was clipped by 5 bases and J by 5 bases; unmatched bases: 6. CDR3 in amino acids: CASSRGGWGDTQYF. The CDR3, as DNA: TGTGCCAGCAGTCGGGGGGGCTGGGGAGATACGCAGTATTTT.